The text below deals with one T cell receptor beta chain. Germline values: CDR1 SGHTA, CDR2 FQGTGA. The V gene end was trimmed by 2 bases and the J gene end by 11 bases; junction bases not matched to a gene: 3. This CDR3 is 14 amino acids long. Using immunoSEQ multiplex PCR, the repertoire was profiled, and TCRdb retains in-frame clones only, with some absent. This repertoire shows about 34,000 clones, around 83% found once; its top ten account for 1.6%. The record originates from a study of control samples from healthy donors and cancer patients. The receptor was isolated from a woman in her thirties or forties with lung cancer. The chain joins TRBV7-3 to TRBJ2-1, with TRBD2 matching over 13 bases. The sequenced sample was PBMCs. The CDR3 region has the DNA TGTGCCAGCAGCTTAGGGGGACTAGCGGGGAAGCAGTTCTTC. Protein product: CASSLGGLAGKQFF.